A single T cell receptor beta chain is shown here with its context. Its specificity is unknown. This sample was included in a study of response to subunit inactivated influenza vaccine. General study findings and limits: Each seasonal influenza vaccination recruits few new T cells, the authors suggested.

TCRdb called the RT-PCR reads again in MiXCR, with one record for every CDR3 protein. The data hold hundreds of thousands of distinct CDR3 sequences, with more than 10% observed a single time. V lost 0 bases, J lost 4 bases, and 0 bases stayed unmatched. The CDR3 runs to 14 residues. Germline CDR1 and CDR2: MNHEY and SVGAGI. The chain carries TRBV6-5 and TRBJ1-2; 9 bases line up with TRBD1. The sequence was collected from a man aged 45 to 65 who received an inactivated influenza vaccine. Sequences were derived from non-naive T cells sorted from PBMCs, sampled roughly 2 weeks before vaccination. This CDR3 is CASSYSTGGYGYTF. The CDR3 nucleotides are TGTGCCAGCAGTTACTCGACAGGGGGCTATGGCTACACCTTC.